The TCR beta chain under discussion was sequenced for a study of blood T cell repertoires in COVID-19. Study as a whole: Samples of COVID-19 (acute and convalescent) were obtained from the United States, Italy and Spain. T cells, B-cell-depleted T cells, or PBMCs provided the cDNA or gDNA that served as material.

From germline, CDR1 is MNHEY and CDR2 SVGAGI. Trimming removed 6 bases at V and 2 bases at J, with 14 bases between. This CDR3 has 15 residues. In the authors' workflow: Amplification of reference gene primers was used by the study to estimate nucleated cell counts. Using immunoSEQ multiplex PCR, the repertoire was profiled, and TCRdb retains in-frame clones only, with some absent. V and J calls and clone size follow that table, whereas D and trimming were derived from the DNA. This table has around 100,000 clones, over 75% appearing once. Input material: peripheral blood. The sequence was obtained from a man younger than 45 in a cohort sampled during active COVID-19. The chain couples TRBV6-5 to TRBJ2-1; D is possibly TRBD2 (6 bases). CDR3 residues: CASRIGGFTYNEQFF. The CDR3, as DNA: TGTGCCAGCAGAATTGGAGGGTTCACCTACAATGAGCAGTTCTTC.